This T cell receptor beta chain was sequenced in a study of T cells in Graves' hyperthyroidism and ophthalmopathy. Whole-study findings and limits: Blood also contained most expanded thyroid clonotypes above 0.001.

Germline assignment: CDR1 SGHRS and CDR2 YFSETQ. The CDR3 is 13 residues long. Trimming stripped 6 bases from V and 3 bases from J, with 12 bases between. A note on this clonotype: Its antigen remains unknown.

The definition of stable Graves' hyperthyroidism was no ophthalmopathy progression within 18 months. Exclusion of a patient resulted from uncontrolled infection, other autoimmune disease, pregnancy or lactation. Amplified regions were TCR beta CDR3 sequences from RNA transcripts. HTBI primers were the set used in a first-round RT-PCR of the TCR CDR3. TCRdb analysed the multiplex PCR reads with MiXCR anew, one entry per CDR3 protein. The sample lists approximately 430,000 distinct CDR3 sequences; about 15% were seen once. This clonotype was obtained from a woman between 18 and 29 years old with Graves' hyperthyroidism. The sequencing sample was made of blood. V usage is TRBV5-1 and J usage is TRBJ1-1; D might be TRBD1 (6 bases). The CDR3 protein is CASTRGEDTEAFF. CDR3 DNA sequence: TGCGCCAGCACCAGGGGAGAGGACACTGAAGCTTTCTTT.